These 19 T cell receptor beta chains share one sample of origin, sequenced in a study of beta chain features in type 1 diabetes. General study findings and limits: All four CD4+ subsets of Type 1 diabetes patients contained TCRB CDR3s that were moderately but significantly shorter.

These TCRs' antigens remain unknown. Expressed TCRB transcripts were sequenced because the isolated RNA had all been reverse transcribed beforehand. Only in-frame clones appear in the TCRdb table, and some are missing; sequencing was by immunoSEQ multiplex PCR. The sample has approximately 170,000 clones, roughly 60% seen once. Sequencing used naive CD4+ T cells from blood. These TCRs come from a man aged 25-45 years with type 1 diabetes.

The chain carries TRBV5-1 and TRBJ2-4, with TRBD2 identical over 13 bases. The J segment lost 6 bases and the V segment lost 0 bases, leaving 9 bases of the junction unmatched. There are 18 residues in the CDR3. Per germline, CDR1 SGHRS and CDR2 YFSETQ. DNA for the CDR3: TGCGCCAGCAGCTTGGCCCCACTAGCGGGGGGGCGCGGAAACATTCAGTACTTC. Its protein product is CASSLAPLAGGRGNIQYF. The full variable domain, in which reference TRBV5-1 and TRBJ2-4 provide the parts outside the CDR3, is KAGVTQTPRYLIKTRGQQVTLSCSPISGHRSVSWYQQTPGQGLQFLFEYFSETQRNKGNFPGRFSGRQFSNSRSEMNVSTLELGDSALYLCASSLAPLAGGRGNIQYFGAGTRLSVL.

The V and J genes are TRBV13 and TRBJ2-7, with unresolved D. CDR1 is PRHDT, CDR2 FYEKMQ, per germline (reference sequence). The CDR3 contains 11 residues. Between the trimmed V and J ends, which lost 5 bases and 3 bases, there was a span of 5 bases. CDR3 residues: CASSPYYEQYF. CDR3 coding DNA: TGTGCCAGCAGCCCCTACTACGAGCAGTACTTC.

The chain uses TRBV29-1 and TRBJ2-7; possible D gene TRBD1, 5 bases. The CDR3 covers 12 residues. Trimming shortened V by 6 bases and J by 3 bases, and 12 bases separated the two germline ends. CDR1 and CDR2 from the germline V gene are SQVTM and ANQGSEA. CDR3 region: CSVQDIGYEQYF. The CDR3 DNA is TGCAGCGTCCAGGACATTGGCTACGAGCAGTACTTC.

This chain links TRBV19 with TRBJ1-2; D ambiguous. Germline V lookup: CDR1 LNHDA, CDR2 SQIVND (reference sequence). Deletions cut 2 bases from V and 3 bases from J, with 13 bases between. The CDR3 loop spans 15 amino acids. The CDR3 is CASSIPGIRYYGYTF. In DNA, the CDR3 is TGTGCCAGTAGTATACCGGGGATACGATACTATGGCTACACCTTC.

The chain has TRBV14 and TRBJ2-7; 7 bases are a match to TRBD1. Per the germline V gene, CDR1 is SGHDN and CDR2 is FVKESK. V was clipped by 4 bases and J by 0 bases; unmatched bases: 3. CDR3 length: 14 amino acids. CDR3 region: CASSRGQFSYEQYF. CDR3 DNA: TGTGCCAGCAGCCGGGGACAGTTCTCCTACGAGCAGTACTTC.

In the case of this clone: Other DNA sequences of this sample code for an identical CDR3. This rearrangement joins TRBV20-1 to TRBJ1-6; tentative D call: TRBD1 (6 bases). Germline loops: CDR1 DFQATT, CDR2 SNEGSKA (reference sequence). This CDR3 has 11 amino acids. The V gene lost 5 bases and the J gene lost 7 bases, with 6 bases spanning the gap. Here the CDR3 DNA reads TGCAGTGCTGGGGGCAATTCACCCCTCCACTTT. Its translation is CSAGGNSPLHF.

The CDR3: CASSPWDIQETQYF. In nucleotides, the CDR3 is TGTGCCAGCAGCCCCTGGGACATTCAAGAGACCCAGTACTTC. The chain uses TRBV7-9 and TRBJ2-5; D is perhaps TRBD1 (6 bases). V gave up 5 bases and J gave up 2 bases, with 12 bases separating them. CDR1 is SEHNR, CDR2 FQNEAQ, per germline (reference sequence). The CDR3 consists of 14 residues. Drawing the rest from reference TRBV7-9 and TRBJ2-5, the complete variable domain is DTGVSQNPRHKITKRGQNVTFRCDPISEHNRLYWYRQTLGQGPEFLTYFQNEAQLEKSRLLSDRFSAERPKGSFSTLEIQRTEQGDSAMYLCASSPWDIQETQYFGPGTRLLVL.

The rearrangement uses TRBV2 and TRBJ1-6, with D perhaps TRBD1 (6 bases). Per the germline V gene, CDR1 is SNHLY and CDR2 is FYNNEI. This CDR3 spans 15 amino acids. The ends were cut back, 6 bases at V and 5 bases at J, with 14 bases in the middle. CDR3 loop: CASSAQGSNNSPLHF. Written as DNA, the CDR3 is TGTGCCAGCAGCGCTCAGGGGTCAAATAATTCACCCCTCCACTTT.

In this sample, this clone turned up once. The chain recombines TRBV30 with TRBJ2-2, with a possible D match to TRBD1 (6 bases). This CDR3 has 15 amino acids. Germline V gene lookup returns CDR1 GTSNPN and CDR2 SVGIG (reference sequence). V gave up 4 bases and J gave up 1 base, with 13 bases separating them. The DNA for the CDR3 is TGTGCCTGGACAGGGGTGAATCGGAACACCGGGGAGCTGTTTTTT. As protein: CAWTGVNRNTGELFF.

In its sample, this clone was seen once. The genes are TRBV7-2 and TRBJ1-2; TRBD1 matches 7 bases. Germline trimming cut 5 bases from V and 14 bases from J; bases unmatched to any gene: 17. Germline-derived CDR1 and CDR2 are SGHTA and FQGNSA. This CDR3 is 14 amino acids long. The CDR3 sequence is CASSPRSGRGSYTF. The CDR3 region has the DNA TGTGCCAGCAGCCCGCGGTCGGGCAGGGGGTCTTATACCTTC.

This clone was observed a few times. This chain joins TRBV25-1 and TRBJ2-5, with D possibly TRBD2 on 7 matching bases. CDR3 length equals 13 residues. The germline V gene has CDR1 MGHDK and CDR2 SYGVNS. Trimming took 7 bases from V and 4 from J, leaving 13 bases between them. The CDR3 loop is CASTPGGAETQYF. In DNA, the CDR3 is TGTGCCAGCACGCCTGGGGGGGCAGAGACCCAGTACTTC.

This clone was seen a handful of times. CDR3 DNA sequence: TGCAGCGTTAGACAGGCGATCCTATTGGAGACCCAGTACTTC. Encoded protein: CSVRQAILLETQYF. This chain joins TRBV29-1 and TRBJ2-5, with D perhaps matching TRBD1 (6 bases). V was clipped by 5 bases and J by 5 bases, with 18 bases between them. Germline V gene data show CDR1 as SQVTM and CDR2 as ANQGSEA. The CDR3 is made up of 14 amino acids.

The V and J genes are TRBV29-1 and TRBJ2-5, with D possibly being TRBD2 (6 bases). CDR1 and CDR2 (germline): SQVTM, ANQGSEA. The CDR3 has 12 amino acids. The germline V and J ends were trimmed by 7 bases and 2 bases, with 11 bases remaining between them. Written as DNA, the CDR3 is TGCAGCGCGACGGGGGTACAAGAGACCCAGTACTTC. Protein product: CSATGVQETQYF.

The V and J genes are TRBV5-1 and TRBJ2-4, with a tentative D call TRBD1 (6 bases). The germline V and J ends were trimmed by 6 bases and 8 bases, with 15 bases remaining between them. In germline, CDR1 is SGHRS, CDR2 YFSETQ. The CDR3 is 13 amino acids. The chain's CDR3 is CASTDRSLDIQYF. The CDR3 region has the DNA TGCGCCAGCACCGACAGGTCTCTCGACATTCAGTACTTC.

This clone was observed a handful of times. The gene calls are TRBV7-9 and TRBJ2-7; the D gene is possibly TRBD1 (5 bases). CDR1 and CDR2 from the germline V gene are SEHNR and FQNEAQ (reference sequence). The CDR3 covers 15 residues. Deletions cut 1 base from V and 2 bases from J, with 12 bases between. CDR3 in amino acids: CASSLGSGLPYEQYF. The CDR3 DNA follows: TGTGCCAGCAGCTTAGGGTCAGGGCTACCCTACGAGCAGTACTTC. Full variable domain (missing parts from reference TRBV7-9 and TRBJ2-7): DTGVSQNPRHKITKRGQNVTFRCDPISEHNRLYWYRQTLGQGPEFLTYFQNEAQLEKSRLLSDRFSAERPKGSFSTLEIQRTEQGDSAMYLCASSLGSGLPYEQYFGPGTRLTVT.

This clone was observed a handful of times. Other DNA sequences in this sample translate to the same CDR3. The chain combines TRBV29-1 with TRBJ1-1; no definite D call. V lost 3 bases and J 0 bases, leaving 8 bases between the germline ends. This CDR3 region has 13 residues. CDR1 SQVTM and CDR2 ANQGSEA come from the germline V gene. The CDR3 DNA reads TGCAGCGTTGATGCAGCAATGAACACTGAAGCTTTCTTT. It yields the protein CSVDAAMNTEAFF.

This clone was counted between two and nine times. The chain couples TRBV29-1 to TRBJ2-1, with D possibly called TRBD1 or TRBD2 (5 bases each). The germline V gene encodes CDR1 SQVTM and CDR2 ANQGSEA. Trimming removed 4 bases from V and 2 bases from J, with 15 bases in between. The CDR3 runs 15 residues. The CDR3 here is CSVGWSGPPYNEQFF. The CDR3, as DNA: TGCAGCGTTGGATGGTCGGGACCCCCCTACAATGAGCAGTTCTTC.

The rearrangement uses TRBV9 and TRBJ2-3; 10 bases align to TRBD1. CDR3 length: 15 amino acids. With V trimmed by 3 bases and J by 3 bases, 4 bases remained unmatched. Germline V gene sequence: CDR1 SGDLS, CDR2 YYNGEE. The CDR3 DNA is TGTGCCAGCAGCGCGGGACAGGGGATGACAGATACGCAGTATTTT. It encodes CASSAGQGMTDTQYF.

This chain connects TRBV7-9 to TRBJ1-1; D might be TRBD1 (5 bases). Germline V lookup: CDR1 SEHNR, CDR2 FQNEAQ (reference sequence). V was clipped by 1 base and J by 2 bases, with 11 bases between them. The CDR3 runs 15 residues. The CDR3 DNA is TGTGCCAGCAGCTTAGTAGAAGGGGCCAACACTGAAGCTTTCTTT. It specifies CASSLVEGANTEAFF.